This entry is about one T cell receptor beta chain. This CDR3 is also generated by other DNA sequences in the sample. This sample was included in a study of T cell changes during pregnancy in multiple sclerosis. Sequencing used immunoSEQ multiplex PCR; TCRdb keeps in-frame clones, though not all of them. The sample yields tens of thousands of clones, over 75% seen once. This receptor was identified in a female donor with multiple sclerosis, enrolled in a pregnancy study. The specimen was peripheral blood, collected before pregnancy.

Written as DNA, the CDR3 is TGTGCCAGCAGCTTAGGTAGAGGCACAGATACGCAGTATTTT. This translates into CASSLGRGTDTQYF. The V and J genes are TRBV7-2 and TRBJ2-3; D gene ambiguous. Trimming left V 1 base short and J 1 base short, with 6 bases between. The CDR3 consists of 14 residues. In germline, CDR1 is SGHTA, CDR2 FQGNSA.